The source of this T cell receptor beta chain is a study of blood T cell repertoires in COVID-19. In the study overall: COVID-19 samples collected from the United States, Italy and Spain covered acute and convalescent phases. T cells, B-cell-depleted T cells, or PBMCs provided the cDNA or gDNA that served as material.

This clone was seen just once. Per the original data handling: Cell counts per sample came from amplifying reference gene primers. Clones were read by immunoSEQ multiplex PCR, and TCRdb kept only the in-frame ones, dropping some. The DNA was the basis for D and trimming; V, J and clone size are from that table. Of a few hundred thousand clones detected, 65% to 90% appear once; the ten largest clones hold approximately 4.8%. The sequenced sample was peripheral blood. This sequence originates from a man in his forties or fifties with acute or convalescent COVID-19.

DNA of the CDR3: TGTGCCAGCACCATATCAACAGGGACGGGCTATGGCTACACCTTC. Its protein product is CASTISTGTGYGYTF. The chain employs TRBV6-5 and TRBJ1-2; perhaps TRBD1 as D (6 bases). The CDR3 loop spans 15 amino acids. Trimming shortened V by 7 bases and J by 4 bases, and 19 bases separated the two germline ends. Germline V gene data show CDR1 as MNHEY and CDR2 as SVGAGI.